Following are 6 T cell receptor beta chains from one sample sequenced in a study of cytomegalovirus exposure and HLA in healthy donors. A multiplex PCR was run with 60 Vbeta primers and 13 Jbeta primers. Data came from immunoSEQ multiplex PCR; TCRdb stores just in-frame clones and leaves some out. The top ten hold around 2% of the sample, which has more than 150,000 clones, over 70% seen once. Sequencing used PBMCs. Receptor source: a woman under 30 in good health and CMV-seropositive.

Only a few counts were recorded for this clone. The rearrangement uses TRBV27 and TRBJ1-3; D unclear. The CDR3 has 12 residues. Looked up from germline, CDR1 is MNHEY and CDR2 is SMNVEV (reference sequence). V gave up 5 bases and J gave up 0 bases, with 2 bases separating them. CDR3 loop: CASSLSGNTIYF. CDR3 sequence (DNA): TGTGCCAGCAGTCTCTCTGGAAACACCATATATTTT.

This rearrangement joins TRBV5-1 to TRBJ2-3, with TRBD1 as a possible D gene (6 bases). The CDR3 is made up of 14 amino acids. Germline loops: CDR1 SGHRS, CDR2 YFSETQ. Trimming took off 4 bases at V and 6 bases at J, with 15 bases between the two ends. CDR3 sequence (DNA): TGCGCCAGCAGCGAAGGGGGTAGCCTGGATACGCAGTATTTT. Protein product: CASSEGGSLDTQYF.

The CDR3 sequence: CASSIDRLLGGTGNTIYF. The CDR3 DNA follows: TGTGCCAGTAGTATAGATCGGCTTTTGGGGGGAACTGGAAACACCATATATTTT. The rearrangement joins TRBV19 to TRBJ1-3; TRBD1 is a possible D gene (5 bases). The CDR3 is 18 residues long. CDR1 LNHDA and CDR2 SQIVND come from the germline V gene (reference sequence). Between the trimmed V and J ends, which lost 0 bases and 2 bases, there was a span of 17 bases.

The gene calls are TRBV10-2 and TRBJ1-6, with D maybe TRBD1 (5 bases). In germline, CDR1 is WSHSY, CDR2 SAAADI. The V gene lost 6 bases and the J gene lost 10 bases, with 10 bases spanning the gap. This CDR3 contains 12 residues. The CDR3 loop reads CASRGRGSPLHF. The CDR3 nucleotides read TGCGCCAGCAGAGGGAGGGGCTCACCCCTCCACTTT.

The chain couples TRBV19 to TRBJ1-1; TRBD1 is a possible D gene (6 bases). The ends were cut back, 6 bases at V and 0 bases at J, with 11 bases in the middle. CDR3 length: 14 amino acids. CDR1 is LNHDA, CDR2 SQIVND, per germline (reference sequence). CDR3 DNA: TGTGCCAGTAGATTACAGGGTTTGAACACTGAAGCTTTCTTT. The encoded protein is CASRLQGLNTEAFF.

This chain links TRBV7-3 with TRBJ2-3; a possible D gene is TRBD2 (5 bases). CDR3 length: 13 amino acids. Trimming took off 4 bases at V and 3 bases at J, with 8 bases between the two ends. Per germline, CDR1 SGHTA and CDR2 FQGTGA. This chain's CDR3 is CASSYPGTDTQYF. CDR3 bases: TGTGCCAGCAGCTACCCGGGAACAGATACGCAGTATTTT.